These T cell receptor beta chains were read from a single sample in a study of regulatory T cells in long-lasting Graves disease. TCRdb fed the multiplex PCR reads into MiXCR, producing one record per CDR3 protein. The profile shows about 400,000 distinct CDR3 sequences, about 15% of them singletons. The same sample was also used in a study of T cells in Graves' hyperthyroidism and ophthalmopathy.

This material consisted of peripheral blood mononuclear cells (PBMCs), taken at new diagnosis, from a patient treated with antithyroid drugs. All receptors derive from a middle-aged woman with Graves disease. Both conserved end residues are part of each CDR3. D genes are given only for firm matches. Where a row states a size, it is once, few, many or the class of an expanded clone; other rows omit it.

j_gene: TRBJ2-2; v_gene: TRBV19; d_gene: .; abundance: .; CDR3aa: CASSNSGGGDTGELFF; CDR3nt: TGTGCCAGTAGTAACTCGGGGGGCGGGGACACCGGGGAGCTGTTTTTT
j_gene: TRBJ1-3; v_gene: TRBV29-1; d_gene: .; abundance: many; CDR3aa: CSVERASSGNTIYF; CDR3nt: TGCAGCGTTGAGAGGGCCTCCTCTGGAAACACCATATATTTT
j_gene: TRBJ1-2; v_gene: TRBV11-2; d_gene: .; abundance: many; CDR3aa: CASSSIQDLRRNGYTF; CDR3nt: TGTGCCAGCAGCTCTATACAGGATCTAAGAAGAAATGGCTACACCTTC
j_gene: TRBJ2-2; v_gene: TRBV7-9; d_gene: .; abundance: many; CDR3aa: CASSPLEAANTGELFF; CDR3nt: TGTGCCAGCAGCCCCTTGGAAGCGGCGAACACCGGGGAGCTGTTTTTT
j_gene: TRBJ2-5; v_gene: TRBV18; d_gene: TRBD1; abundance: many; CDR3aa: CASSPPRGRETQYF; CDR3nt: TGTGCCAGCTCACCACCCAGGGGGCGAGAGACCCAGTACTTC
j_gene: TRBJ2-3; v_gene: TRBV9; d_gene: .; abundance: .; CDR3aa: CASSASGSGDTQYF; CDR3nt: TGTGCCAGCAGCGCCTCCGGGTCGGGGGATACGCAGTATTTT
j_gene: TRBJ2-1; v_gene: TRBV28; d_gene: .; abundance: many; CDR3aa: CASSPGGISYNEQFF; CDR3nt: TGTGCCAGCAGTCCGGGCGGGATCTCCTACAATGAGCAGTTCTTC
j_gene: TRBJ1-5; v_gene: TRBV7-8; d_gene: .; abundance: .; CDR3aa: CASSLDQKYSNQPQHF; CDR3nt: TGTGCCAGCAGCTTAGATCAGAAATATAGCAATCAGCCCCAGCATTTT
j_gene: TRBJ2-5; v_gene: TRBV4-1; d_gene: TRBD1; abundance: few; CDR3aa: CASSQARTGGWETQYF; CDR3nt: TGCGCCAGCAGCCAAGCCCGGACAGGGGGCTGGGAGACCCAGTACTTC
j_gene: TRBJ1-2; v_gene: TRBV14; d_gene: .; abundance: .; CDR3aa: CASSQVHTNNYGYTF; CDR3nt: TGTGCCAGCAGCCAAGTGCATACTAATAACTATGGCTACACCTTC
j_gene: TRBJ2-5; v_gene: TRBV29-1; d_gene: .; abundance: few; CDR3aa: CSVGSQGNKETQYF; CDR3nt: TGCAGCGTTGGTTCTCAGGGGAACAAAGAGACCCAGTACTTC
j_gene: TRBJ2-1; v_gene: TRBV5-1; d_gene: .; abundance: many; CDR3aa: CASSLSTSNEQFF; CDR3nt: TGCGCCAGCAGCTTGTCGACTAGCAATGAGCAGTTCTTC
j_gene: TRBJ1-1; v_gene: TRBV6-1; d_gene: .; abundance: many; CDR3aa: CASSRRTGEAFF; CDR3nt: TGTGCCAGCAGTCGCAGGACTGGGGAAGCTTTCTTT
j_gene: TRBJ2-5; v_gene: TRBV2; d_gene: .; abundance: many; CDR3aa: CASSHRVQETQYF; CDR3nt: TGTGCCAGCTCTCACAGGGTTCAAGAGACCCAGTACTTC
j_gene: TRBJ1-2; v_gene: TRBV6-1; d_gene: .; abundance: many; CDR3aa: CASSNSGLPGHYGYTF; CDR3nt: TGTGCCAGCTCTAACTCTGGCCTCCCAGGACACTATGGCTACACCTTC
j_gene: TRBJ2-3; v_gene: TRBV28; d_gene: TRBD2; abundance: many; CDR3aa: CASSLRASGRMTDTQYF; CDR3nt: TGTGCCAGCAGTTTAAGGGCTAGCGGGAGGATGACAGATACGCAGTATTTT
j_gene: TRBJ1-2; v_gene: TRBV13; d_gene: .; abundance: many; CDR3aa: CASSWGGGYTF; CDR3nt: TGTGCCAGCAGCTGGGGGGGCGGCTACACCTTC
j_gene: TRBJ2-2; v_gene: TRBV11-3; d_gene: .; abundance: .; CDR3aa: CASSQRYTGELFF; CDR3nt: TGTGCCAGCAGCCAAAGGTACACCGGGGAGCTGTTTTTT
j_gene: TRBJ2-7; v_gene: TRBV11-2; d_gene: .; abundance: many; CDR3aa: CASSPKYGLSYEQYF; CDR3nt: TGTGCCAGCAGCCCAAAATACGGACTCTCCTACGAGCAGTACTTC
j_gene: TRBJ2-1; v_gene: TRBV7-8; d_gene: .; abundance: few; CDR3aa: CASSLVTRGGEQFF; CDR3nt: TGTGCCAGCAGCTTGGTGACACGGGGTGGTGAGCAGTTCTTC
j_gene: TRBJ1-4; v_gene: TRBV5-8; d_gene: TRBD1; abundance: many; CDR3aa: CASSLDRQGANEKLFF; CDR3nt: TGTGCCAGCAGCTTGGACCGGCAGGGGGCGAATGAAAAACTGTTTTTT
j_gene: TRBJ2-7; v_gene: TRBV28; d_gene: TRBD1; abundance: many; CDR3aa: CASSLGGQGSYEQYF; CDR3nt: TGTGCCAGCAGTTTGGGGGGACAGGGCTCCTACGAGCAGTACTTC
j_gene: TRBJ2-7; v_gene: TRBV5-1; d_gene: .; abundance: many; CDR3aa: CASSLRGVAHEQYF; CDR3nt: TGCGCCAGCAGCTTGAGGGGGGTCGCGCACGAGCAGTACTTC
j_gene: TRBJ2-5; v_gene: TRBV28; d_gene: .; abundance: many; CDR3aa: CASSPFSGQETQYF; CDR3nt: TGTGCCAGCAGTCCTTTTAGCGGCCAAGAGACCCAGTACTTC
j_gene: TRBJ2-5; v_gene: TRBV12-3/TRBV12-4; d_gene: .; abundance: many; CDR3aa: CASLESSLGLETQYF; CDR3nt: TGTGCCAGCCTCGAGTCTTCTTTGGGGCTCGAGACCCAGTACTTC
j_gene: TRBJ2-5; v_gene: TRBV4-1; d_gene: .; abundance: .; CDR3aa: CASSQGLGQAETQYF; CDR3nt: TGCGCCAGCAGCCAAGGACTAGGACAAGCTGAGACCCAGTACTTC
j_gene: TRBJ2-2; v_gene: TRBV11-1; d_gene: .; abundance: many; CDR3aa: CASSLSLAYTGELFF; CDR3nt: TGTGCCAGCAGCTTAAGTCTAGCCTACACCGGGGAGCTGTTTTTT
j_gene: TRBJ2-2; v_gene: TRBV5-1; d_gene: .; abundance: few; CDR3aa: CASSPGAHTNTGELFF; CDR3nt: TGCGCCAGCAGCCCGGGGGCACACACCAACACCGGGGAGCTGTTTTTT
j_gene: TRBJ2-1; v_gene: TRBV27; d_gene: TRBD1; abundance: many; CDR3aa: CASSWTGATYNEQFF; CDR3nt: TGTGCCAGCAGTTGGACAGGCGCCACCTACAATGAGCAGTTCTTC
j_gene: TRBJ2-5; v_gene: TRBV11-3; d_gene: TRBD2; abundance: many; CDR3aa: CASTTSGRPLTQETQYF; CDR3nt: TGTGCCAGCACGACTAGCGGGAGGCCCTTAACGCAGGAGACCCAGTACTTC
j_gene: TRBJ1-2; v_gene: TRBV7-2; d_gene: TRBD1; abundance: .; CDR3aa: CASSPAGTGRYYTF; CDR3nt: TGTGCCAGCAGTCCTGCCGGGACAGGACGATACTACACCTTC
j_gene: TRBJ2-1; v_gene: TRBV7-9; d_gene: TRBD2; abundance: few; CDR3aa: CASSPRGTSGRSSYNEQFF; CDR3nt: TGTGCCAGCAGCCCCCGCGGGACTAGCGGGAGAAGTTCCTACAATGAGCAGTTCTTC
j_gene: TRBJ1-6; v_gene: TRBV27; d_gene: TRBD1; abundance: many; CDR3aa: CASRRTATGDVRNSPLHF; CDR3nt: TGTGCCAGCAGACGTACCGCGACAGGGGATGTAAGGAATTCACCCCTCCACTTT
j_gene: TRBJ2-5; v_gene: TRBV12-3/TRBV12-4; d_gene: TRBD2; abundance: .; CDR3aa: CASSLDRLAGVETQYF; CDR3nt: TGTGCCAGCAGTCTCGATCGACTAGCGGGAGTGGAGACCCAGTACTTC
j_gene: TRBJ2-5; v_gene: TRBV9; d_gene: TRBD2; abundance: many; CDR3aa: CASSVAAGQETQYF; CDR3nt: TGTGCCAGCAGCGTAGCAGCGGGGCAAGAGACCCAGTACTTC
j_gene: TRBJ2-1; v_gene: TRBV7-2; d_gene: TRBD2; abundance: many; CDR3aa: CASSPYIGTSVLSIAYNEQFF; CDR3nt: TGTGCCAGCAGCCCGTACATCGGGACTAGCGTACTTTCTATTGCGTACAATGAGCAGTTCTTC
j_gene: TRBJ1-3; v_gene: TRBV7-8; d_gene: .; abundance: many; CDR3aa: CASSSQGWASGNTIYF; CDR3nt: TGTGCCAGCAGCTCCCAGGGGTGGGCCTCTGGAAACACCATATATTTT
j_gene: TRBJ1-1; v_gene: TRBV3-1; d_gene: .; abundance: many; CDR3aa: CASSQERRGNSEAFF; CDR3nt: TGTGCCAGCAGCCAAGAGAGGAGGGGGAACAGTGAAGCTTTCTTT
j_gene: TRBJ1-1; v_gene: TRBV20-1; d_gene: .; abundance: many; CDR3aa: CSANLHTGPGEAFF; CDR3nt: TGCAGTGCTAACCTTCATACAGGGCCTGGTGAAGCTTTCTTT
j_gene: TRBJ2-7; v_gene: TRBV9; d_gene: .; abundance: many; CDR3aa: CASSVGFGNYEQYF; CDR3nt: TGTGCCAGCAGCGTAGGGTTTGGGAATTACGAGCAGTACTTC
j_gene: TRBJ1-6; v_gene: TRBV28; d_gene: TRBD1; abundance: many; CDR3aa: CASSPAGQNSPLHF; CDR3nt: TGTGCCAGCAGTCCGGCGGGACAGAATTCACCCCTCCACTTT
j_gene: TRBJ2-7; v_gene: TRBV12-5; d_gene: .; abundance: .; CDR3aa: CASGLVHESGTRYF; CDR3nt: TGTGCTAGTGGGTTGGTACACGAGTCGGGGACGAGGTACTTC
j_gene: TRBJ2-7; v_gene: TRBV28; d_gene: .; abundance: many; CDR3aa: CASSWGREQYF; CDR3nt: TGTGCCAGCAGTTGGGGTCGCGAGCAGTACTTC
j_gene: TRBJ2-3; v_gene: TRBV15; d_gene: TRBD2; abundance: few; CDR3aa: CATSRGTSGATDTQYF; CDR3nt: TGTGCCACCAGCAGAGGGACTAGCGGGGCTACAGATACGCAGTATTTT
j_gene: TRBJ2-1; v_gene: TRBV20-1; d_gene: .; abundance: .; CDR3aa: CSALDGYNEQFF; CDR3nt: TGCAGTGCCTTAGACGGGTACAATGAGCAGTTCTTC
j_gene: TRBJ1-1; v_gene: TRBV20-1; d_gene: TRBD1; abundance: few; CDR3aa: CSAREGDRNTEAFF; CDR3nt: TGCAGTGCTAGAGAGGGGGACAGGAACACTGAAGCTTTCTTT
j_gene: TRBJ2-7; v_gene: TRBV2; d_gene: TRBD1; abundance: many; CDR3aa: CASRAAGGSEQYF; CDR3nt: TGTGCCAGCAGGGCCGCAGGGGGCAGCGAGCAGTACTTC
j_gene: TRBJ1-1; v_gene: TRBV11-3; d_gene: .; abundance: many; CDR3aa: CASSSLGGDTMNTEAFF; CDR3nt: TGTGCCAGCAGCTCCCTGGGGGGGGATACCATGAACACTGAAGCTTTCTTT
j_gene: TRBJ1-1; v_gene: TRBV3-1; d_gene: TRBD1; abundance: few; CDR3aa: CASSSRQGSTEAFF; CDR3nt: TGTGCCAGCAGCAGTCGACAGGGGAGCACTGAAGCTTTCTTT
j_gene: TRBJ2-5; v_gene: TRBV7-2; d_gene: TRBD1; abundance: many; CDR3aa: CASSKTTGGAGETQYF; CDR3nt: TGTGCCAGCAGCAAAACGACAGGGGGCGCTGGGGAGACCCAGTACTTC
j_gene: TRBJ2-1; v_gene: TRBV7-8; d_gene: .; abundance: many; CDR3aa: CASSAEGITYNEQFF; CDR3nt: TGTGCCAGCAGCGCGGAAGGGATCACCTACAATGAGCAGTTCTTC
j_gene: TRBJ2-1; v_gene: TRBV18; d_gene: TRBD1; abundance: many; CDR3aa: CASSPQGARDEQFF; CDR3nt: TGTGCCAGCTCACCTCAGGGGGCGCGCGATGAGCAGTTCTTC
j_gene: TRBJ2-5; v_gene: TRBV10-2; d_gene: TRBD1; abundance: many; CDR3aa: CASSDSGGETQYF; CDR3nt: TGCGCCAGCAGTGATTCAGGGGGAGAGACCCAGTACTTC
j_gene: TRBJ2-1; v_gene: TRBV19; d_gene: .; abundance: .; CDR3aa: CASSRGGLRVYNEQFF; CDR3nt: TGTGCCAGTAGCAGGGGGGGTTTAAGAGTTTACAATGAGCAGTTCTTC
j_gene: TRBJ2-1; v_gene: TRBV3-1; d_gene: .; abundance: few; CDR3aa: CASSQGTRPHNEQFF; CDR3nt: TGTGCCAGCAGCCAAGGGACAAGGCCCCACAATGAGCAGTTCTTC